Presented here are 27 T cell receptor beta chains from one specimen sequenced in a study of T-cell reconstitution after alpha-beta-depleted transplantation in children. Unique molecular identifiers were used in preparing the TCRbeta library. Each CDR3 protein is one row after TCRdb ran MiXCR on the PCR reads. The sample holds a few hundred thousand distinct CDR3 sequences; about a tenth are singletons and the top ten take 28%. This sample comprised PBMCs, obtained before TCRalphabeta/CD19-depleted stem cell transplant. The receptors come from a child younger than two with acute myeloid leukemia, due to receive a stem cell transplant.

The genes are TRBV21-1 and TRBJ2-2. TRBV21-1 is assigned pseudogene status. CDR3 length: 14 residues. This chain's CDR3 is CASSGYINTGELFF. The CDR3 DNA is TGTGCCAGCAGCGGCTACATAAACACCGGGGAGCTGTTTTTT.

This clonotype occurred many times. The V call is TRBV28, the J call TRBJ1-2; D unclear. Germline V gene lookup returns CDR1 MDHEN and CDR2 SYDVKM. The CDR3 spans 14 residues. V was trimmed by 8 bases and J by 7 bases, leaving 20 bases between them. The DNA of the CDR3 is TGTGCCAGCTTTAGGACCTTCCGAATTGGTGGCTACACCTTC. Translation: CASFRTFRIGGYTF.

This clonotype has just a few counts. CDR3 sequence reads: CASSFGTQQETQYF. CDR3 bases: TGTGCCAGCAGCTTTGGGACGCAGCAAGAGACCCAGTACTTC. The chain joins TRBV7-9 to TRBJ2-5; the D call may be TRBD1 or TRBD2 (5 bases each). The CDR3 extends over 14 amino acids. Germline V gives CDR1 SEHNR, CDR2 FQNEAQ (reference sequence). V was cut by 3 bases and J by 2 bases, with 10 bases left in between.

Many counts were recorded for this clonotype. The chain has TRBV25-1 and TRBJ2-3; 8 nucleotides align to TRBD1. Germline trimming cut 5 bases from V and 5 bases from J; bases unmatched to any gene: 9. This CDR3 is 15 amino acids long. Per the germline V gene, CDR1 is MGHDK and CDR2 is SYGVNS. The CDR3 nucleotides read TGTGCCAGCAGTCTCGACAGGGGTTTTATAGATACGCAGTATTTT. Translated, it gives CASSLDRGFIDTQYF.

In its sample, this clonotype was seen many times. The chain carries TRBV12-3 or TRBV12-4 and TRBJ2-1, with 11 bases lining up with TRBD2. This CDR3 comprises 18 residues. With V trimmed by 3 bases and J by 5 bases, 12 bases remained unmatched. The CDR3 nucleotides are TGTGCCAGCAGTTTCAATCCTCCCATAGCGGGGGGGGACAATGAGCAGTTCTTC. Amino acid sequence: CASSFNPPIAGGDNEQFF.

This clonotype was counted at least ten times. The chain carries TRBV27 and TRBJ2-6; D perhaps matches TRBD1 (6 bases). Germline CDR1 and CDR2: MNHEY and SMNVEV (reference sequence). The V gene lost 6 bases and the J gene lost 1 base, with 19 bases spanning the gap. CDR3 length: 18 residues. The CDR3 DNA reads TGTGCCAGCAGCCCAATAACAGGGTTTATATCTGGGGCCAACGTCCTGACTTTC. Translated, it gives CASSPITGFISGANVLTF.

This clonotype was detected only a few times. The chain combines TRBV7-6 with TRBJ2-1; D is perhaps TRBD1 (6 bases). The CDR3 covers 12 residues. From germline, CDR1 is SGHVS and CDR2 FNYEAQ. The V and J ends lost 5 bases and 13 bases respectively, with 15 bases between them. DNA for the CDR3: TGTGCCAGCAGCCACGACAGGTTTCCACAGTTCTTC. This encodes CASSHDRFPQFF.

This clonotype was detected only a few times. The V and J genes are TRBV29-1 and TRBJ2-3, with D unresolved. This CDR3 contains 13 residues. Germline CDR1 and CDR2: SQVTM and ANQGSEA. V dropped 2 bases and J dropped 3 bases, with 9 bases sitting between them. CDR3 region: CSVERRQTDTQYF. CDR3 nucleotides: TGCAGCGTTGAAAGGCGTCAGACAGATACGCAGTATTTT.

This clonotype was seen at least ten times. The genes are TRBV11-2 and TRBJ2-1; tentatively, D is TRBD2 (5 bases). Germline V gives CDR1 SGHAT, CDR2 FQNNGV. The CDR3 runs to 16 residues. Trimming removed 1 base at V and 0 bases at J, with 10 bases between. For the CDR3, the DNA is TGTGCCAGCAGCTTAGGGACGGCGGGCTCCTACAATGAGCAGTTCTTC. Its translation: CASSLGTAGSYNEQFF. Combining the CDR3 with reference TRBV11-2 and TRBJ2-1 gives the whole variable domain EAGVAQSPRYKIIEKRQSVAFWCNPISGHATLYWYQQILGQGPKLLIQFQNNGVVDDSQLPKDRFSAERLKGVDSTLKIQPAKLEDSAVYLCASSLGTAGSYNEQFFGPGTRLTVL.

This clonotype was seen repeatedly, ten times or more. The chain's CDR3 is CSARAFPGFNNQPQHF. DNA of the CDR3: TGCAGTGCTAGAGCCTTCCCCGGTTTTAACAATCAGCCCCAGCATTTT. The chain links TRBV20-1 to TRBJ1-5; D gene ambiguous. Looked up from germline, CDR1 is DFQATT and CDR2 is SNEGSKA (reference sequence). The CDR3 is 16 residues long. V was trimmed by 1 base and J by 3 bases, leaving 16 bases between them.

This chain joins TRBV24-1 and TRBJ2-2; 7 bases map to TRBD1. The V and J ends lost 4 bases and 0 bases, in that order; junction bases with no gene match: 7. The CDR3 has 17 amino acids. The V gene's germline CDR1 is KGHDR and CDR2 SFDVKD. The CDR3 region is CATSESPGGPNTGELFF. The CDR3 DNA reads as TGTGCCACCAGTGAAAGTCCAGGGGGACCGAACACCGGGGAGCTGTTTTTT.

This clonotype was detected many times. The chain employs TRBV4-2 and TRBJ2-7; 7 bases match TRBD1. CDR1 and CDR2 from the germline V gene are LGHNA and YNFKEQ. CDR3 size: 16 residues. V lost 1 base and J lost 1; bases outside the gene matches: 7. CDR3 loop: CASSQVVSGGSYEQYF. The CDR3 nucleotides are TGTGCCAGCAGCCAAGTCGTATCAGGGGGTTCCTACGAGCAGTACTTC.

This clonotype was recorded at least ten times. The chain is built from TRBV7-2 and TRBJ2-7, with 9 bases lining up with TRBD2. The CDR3 loop spans 16 amino acids. Germline V gene data show CDR1 as SGHTA and CDR2 as FQGNSA. V lost 4 bases to trimming and J lost 3 bases; unmatched junction nucleotides: 10. The CDR3 reads CASSSGRSSGNYEQYF. CDR3 sequence (DNA): TGTGCCAGCAGCTCCGGACGGTCTAGCGGGAACTACGAGCAGTACTTC.

This clonotype was picked up many times. The rearrangement links TRBV3-1 to TRBJ1-1; D is undetermined. CDR3 length equals 14 residues. V lost 3 bases and J lost 2, with 10 bases in between. CDR1 LGHDT and CDR2 YNNKEL come from the germline V gene (reference sequence). The CDR3 sequence: CASSQEAPNTEAFF. The CDR3, as DNA: TGTGCCAGCAGCCAGGAGGCCCCAAACACTGAAGCTTTCTTT. The variable domain in full, completed from reference TRBV3-1 and TRBJ1-1, reads DTAVSQTPKYLVTQMGNDKSIKCEQNLGHDTMYWYKQDSKKFLKIMFSYNNKELIINETVPNRFSPKSPDKAHLNLHINSLELGDSAVYFCASSQEAPNTEAFFGQGTRLTVV.

CDR3 loop: CASSLVAGGYGYTF. The CDR3 nucleotides are TGTGCCAGCAGCTTAGTGGCAGGGGGCTATGGCTACACCTTC. V and J are TRBV11-2 and TRBJ1-2, with 7 positions matching TRBD1. The CDR3 consists of 14 residues. Germline assignment: CDR1 SGHAT and CDR2 FQNNGV. J gave up 4 bases and V 1 base, and 3 bases lay outside the gene matches.

This clonotype was observed many times. The rearrangement links TRBV5-6 to TRBJ1-5; D uncertain. CDR3 length: 15 residues. Looked up from germline, CDR1 is SGHDT and CDR2 is YYEEEE. Deletions cut 3 bases from V and 0 bases from J, with 10 bases between. CDR3 sequence reads: CASSSMDGSNQPQHF. CDR3 DNA: TGTGCCAGCAGCTCCATGGACGGTAGCAATCAGCCCCAGCATTTT.

In its sample, this clonotype was seen many times. No conserved phenylalanine or tryptophan ends this CDR3, so it is likely a read error. The DNA is omitted, as the CDR3 cannot be located on it reliably, and the CDR3 follows TCRdb's listing. The chain recombines TRBV14 with TRBJ1-4. CDR1 is SGHDN and CDR2 is FVKESK in the germline V gene. With termini counted, the CDR3 has 19 amino acids. The CDR3 protein is CASSQESLFRGPGEKLFFG.

This clonotype showed up just a few times. The chain couples TRBV20-1 to TRBJ2-2; maybe TRBD2 (5 bases). The germline V gene encodes CDR1 DFQATT and CDR2 SNEGSKA (reference sequence). V was pared by 5 bases and J by 5 bases, with 21 bases between. This CDR3 contains 16 residues. CDR3 nucleotide sequence: TGCAGTGCTCCTCGGACTCTTCCCCGGCGGACCGGGGAGCTGTTTTTT. It translates to CSAPRTLPRRTGELFF.

Points on this clonotype: This may arise from a read error, as a much more abundant clone is one base away. V usage is TRBV15 and J usage is TRBJ2-6; possible D gene TRBD1, 5 bases. Per germline, CDR1 LNHNV and CDR2 YYDKDF (reference sequence). The CDR3 extends over 13 amino acids. The chain's CDR3 is CATGLSGANVPTF. CDR3 coding DNA: TGTGCTACGGGCTTATCTGGGGCCAACGTCCCGACTTTC. Supplemented by reference TRBV15 and TRBJ2-6, the full variable domain reads DAMVIQNPRYQVTQFGKPVTLSCSQTLNHNVMYWYQQKSSQAPKLLFHYYDKDFNNEADTPDNFQSRRPNTSFCFLDIRSPGLGDTAMYLCATGLSGANVPTFGAGSRLTVL.

This clonotype was detected ten times or more. The CDR3 region is CASSLTGQGAGELFF. The CDR3 DNA reads as TGTGCCAGCAGCTTAACTGGACAGGGGGCGGGGGAGCTGTTTTTT. This sequence joins TRBV7-3 and TRBJ2-2, with 11 nucleotides matching TRBD1. This CDR3 is built from 15 residues. V trimming: 0 bases; J trimming: 8 bases; junction bases outside the gene matches: 2. Germline loops: CDR1 SGHTA, CDR2 FQGTGA.

This clonotype was observed many times. V is TRBV5-1 and J is TRBJ2-1, with 13 positions matching TRBD2. The ends lost 4 bases at V and 9 bases at J; junction bases unmatched: 4. Looked up from germline, CDR1 is SGHRS and CDR2 is YFSETQ. The CDR3 totals 14 residues. As DNA, the CDR3 is TGCGCCAGCAGCGTGGGACTAGCGGGACGTGAGCAGTTCTTC. Translated, it gives CASSVGLAGREQFF.

This clonotype was recorded many times. The rearrangement joins TRBV12-3 or TRBV12-4 to TRBJ2-3, with 8 positions matching TRBD2. This CDR3 is built from 15 residues. Losses at the gene ends were 0 bases for V and 14 bases for J; bases not matched to a gene: 13. The CDR3 DNA follows: TGTGCCAGCAGTTTAGCCCAGGCGGGGGGCCCCTCGGCGTATTTT. Its protein product is CASSLAQAGGPSAYF.

This clonotype was counted many times. The chain uses TRBV12-3 or TRBV12-4 and TRBJ1-2, with D possibly matching TRBD1 (6 bases). CDR3 size: 16 residues. Trimming took 4 bases from V and 8 from J, leaving 23 bases between them. CDR3 amino acids: CASSSPTFSGARGYTF. CDR3 sequence (DNA): TGTGCCAGCAGTTCGCCTACTTTTTCAGGGGCCAGGGGCTACACCTTC.

Worth noting for this clonotype: Mismatch with germline at one junction end may stem from a read error. The chain couples TRBV5-1 to TRBJ1-2, with D tentatively TRBD1 (6 bases). This CDR3 has 13 residues. Germline V gene sequence: CDR1 SGHRS, CDR2 YFSETQ. As DNA, the CDR3 is TGCGCCAGCAGCTCTGGACAGAACTATGGCGACGCCTTC. Amino acids: CASSSGQNYGDAF.

This clonotype was recorded many times. V gene TRBV19 combines with J gene TRBJ1-2; tentatively, D is TRBD1 (6 bases). The V gene's germline CDR1 is LNHDA and CDR2 SQIVND (reference sequence). V lost 2 bases and J 8 bases, leaving 21 bases between the germline ends. This CDR3 is built from 16 residues. This CDR3 reads CASSIKTLSQGWGYTF. The CDR3 bases are TGTGCCAGTAGTATAAAAACCCTTTCACAGGGTTGGGGCTACACCTTC.

This clonotype was found many times. CDR3 amino acids: CASSRLAGINEQYF. For the CDR3, the DNA is TGTGCCAGCAGCCGACTAGCGGGAATCAACGAGCAGTACTTC. This chain uses TRBV13 with TRBJ2-7; the match to TRBD2 covers 11 bases. V lost 5 bases, J lost 5 bases, and 5 bases stayed unmatched. The CDR3 has 14 residues. In germline, CDR1 is PRHDT, CDR2 FYEKMQ (reference sequence).

This clonotype was seen at least ten times. The chain uses TRBV29-1 and TRBJ1-1; D not resolved. Germline lookup yields CDR1 SQVTM and CDR2 ANQGSEA. The V end was cut by 0 bases, the J end by 3 bases, with 11 bases between. The CDR3 extends over 14 amino acids. Here the CDR3 DNA reads TGCAGCGTTGAAGATCGAACAGATCACACTGAAGCTTTCTTT. Protein product: CSVEDRTDHTEAFF. Combining the CDR3 with reference TRBV29-1 and TRBJ1-1 gives the whole variable domain SAVISQKPSRDICQRGTSLTIQCQVDSQVTMMFWYRQQPGQSLTLIATANQGSEATYESGFVIDKFPISRPNLTFSTLTVSNMSPEDSSIYLCSVEDRTDHTEAFFGQGTRLTVV.